The entry below gives a single T cell receptor (beta chain) sequence along with its context. Its antigen remains unknown. A 1 in 200,000 to 1 in 1 million T cell depth was the sequencing target. Only in-frame clones appear in the TCRdb table, and some are missing; sequencing was by immunoSEQ multiplex PCR. The table has fewer than 400,000 clones, 67% seen once. This specimen belongs to a study of cytotoxic CD8 clonotypes in ibrutinib-treated CLL. Study overall: Enrolment comprised approximately 10 relapsed/refractory and more than 14 treatment-naive patients; about 18 were IGHV unmutated.

CDR3 length: 16 residues. V shed 7 bases and J shed 2 bases, with 21 bases lying between them. Germline V gives CDR1 SEHNR, CDR2 FQNEAQ (reference sequence). Overall study findings and caveats: Under therapy, public clonotypes either contracted or stayed stable, and they were uncommon. Whereas clonality rose at ibrutinib response, it declined toward baseline at progression.

Here the sequenced sample was PBMCs, taken after 36 months of ibrutinib treatment. The source of this sequence is a human donor with chronic lymphocytic leukemia. The V and J genes are TRBV7-9 and TRBJ2-7; TRBD1 is a possible D gene (6 bases). The DNA for the CDR3 is TGTGCCAGCACCCCCGCAGTCCGGGACAAGACCTACGAGCAGTACTTC. Translation gives CASTPAVRDKTYEQYF.